Shown below are 2 T cell receptor beta chains from a single sample sequenced in a study of T-cell memory formation after mild COVID-19 (dated by TCRdb to about 2021). Library method: 5' RACE. The run used an Illumina NovaSeq 6000. TCRdb redid the processing of the public reads, applying fastp at Q25 and MiXCR, and retained in-frame beta chains. Entries are consolidated by CDR3 protein sequence, retaining the most common genes and DNA. The sample includes roughly 560,000 distinct CDR3 sequences, with 20% observed a single time. Approximately 12% of the sample is taken by the ten largest. Sequencing input: PBMCs or a T cell subset sorted from them (not recorded which). These TCRs come from an adult woman who had mild COVID-19 (a few samples of this study predate the infection). The sample titles of this study are shuffled in the database, so cell type and time point are left out; the donor was told from shared clones.

This clonotype was counted a few times. The chain recombines TRBV6-1 with TRBJ2-7; 8 bases are shared with TRBD2. V gave up 6 bases and J gave up 0 bases; unmatched junction bases: 7. The germline CDR1 and CDR2 sequences are MNHNS and SASEGT. The CDR3 totals 15 residues. CDR3 sequence (DNA): TGTGCCAGCAGCCGGGAGGGAGGGAGCTCCTACGAGCAGTACTTC. Residues: CASSREGGSSYEQYF.

This clonotype was seen at least ten times. The genes are TRBV10-3 and TRBJ2-7; D perhaps matches TRBD1 (5 bases). The germline V gene encodes CDR1 ENHRY and CDR2 SYGVKD. V was shortened by 6 bases and J by 2 bases, with 14 bases between the two germline ends. There are 14 residues in the CDR3. CDR3 sequence (DNA): TGTGCCATCAGGGCGGCAGGGATACCCTACGAGCAGTACTTC. It translates to CAIRAAGIPYEQYF.